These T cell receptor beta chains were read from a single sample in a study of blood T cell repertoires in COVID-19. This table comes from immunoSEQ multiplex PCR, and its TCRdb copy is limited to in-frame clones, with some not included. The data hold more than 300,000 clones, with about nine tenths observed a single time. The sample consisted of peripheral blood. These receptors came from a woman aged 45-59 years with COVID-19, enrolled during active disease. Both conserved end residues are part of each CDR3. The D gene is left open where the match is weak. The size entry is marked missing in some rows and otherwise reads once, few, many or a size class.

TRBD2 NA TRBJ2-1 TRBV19 TGTGCCAGTAGACCTACTAGCGGGAGTCTCAATGAGCAGTTCTTC CASRPTSGSLNEQFF
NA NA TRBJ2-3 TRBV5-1 TGCGCCAGCAGCTTAACAACAGATACGCAGTATTTT CASSLTTDTQYF
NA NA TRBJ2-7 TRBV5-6 TGTGCCAGCAGCTTGGAAGCCCAAGCCTACGAGCAGTACTTC CASSLEAQAYEQYF
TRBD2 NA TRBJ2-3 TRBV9 TGTGCCAGCAGCGATAGAGTGGGGACTAGCGGCAGCACAGATACGCAGTATTTT CASSDRVGTSGSTDTQYF
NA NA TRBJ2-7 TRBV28 TGTGCCAGCAGTTTATCTGGCAGGGCGTCCTACGAGCAGTACTTC CASSLSGRASYEQYF
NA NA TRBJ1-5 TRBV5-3 TGTGCCAGAAGCAGGACAAGGGGTTGGCAGCCCCAGCATTTT CARSRTRGWQPQHF
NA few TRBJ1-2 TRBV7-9 TGTGCCAGCAGCCCAAGGGGTGGGGACTGGAATGGCTACACCTTC CASSPRGGDWNGYTF
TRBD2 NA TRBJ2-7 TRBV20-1 TGCAGTGCTAGTAGTTCTGGGACTAGCGGATTACATACCTACGAGCAGTACTTC CSASSSGTSGLHTYEQYF
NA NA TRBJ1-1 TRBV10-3 TGTGCCATCAGTGAGTACAATGCCCCGGAAGCTTTCTTT CAISEYNAPEAFF
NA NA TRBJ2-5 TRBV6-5 TGTGCCAGCACCCGGGGGATACTATCGGGGACCCAGTACTTC CASTRGILSGTQYF
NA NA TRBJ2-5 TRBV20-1 TGCAGTGCTAGACACATGGAGACCCAGTACTTC CSARHMETQYF
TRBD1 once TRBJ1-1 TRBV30 TGTGCCTGGAGTTTAACAGGGGGCAACACTGAAGCTTTCTTT CAWSLTGGNTEAFF
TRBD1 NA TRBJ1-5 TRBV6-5 TGTGCCAGCAGTTACTCCGGGACAGGGAGTCAGCCCCAGCATTTT CASSYSGTGSQPQHF
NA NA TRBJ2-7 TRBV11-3 TGTGCCAGCAGCTCTCGCGGAGGGCCGGAATACGAGCAGTACTTC CASSSRGGPEYEQYF
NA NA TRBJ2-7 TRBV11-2 TGTGCCAGCAGCCCATACTTCGAGCAGTACTTC CASSPYFEQYF
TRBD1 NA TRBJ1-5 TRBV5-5 TGTGCCAGCAGCTCGACAGGGTTTAGCAATCAGCCCCAGCATTTT CASSSTGFSNQPQHF
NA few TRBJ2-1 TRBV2 TGTGCCAGCAGTGGAGGGCTAGGGGGAAGGGGTGAGCAGTTCTTC CASSGGLGGRGEQFF
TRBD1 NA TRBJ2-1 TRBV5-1 TGCGCCAGCAGCTCGGTCCAGGGGGCCTACAATGAGCAGTTCTTC CASSSVQGAYNEQFF
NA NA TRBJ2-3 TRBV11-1 TGTGCCAGCAGCTTAGGATTGGCAGGCTTTGCAGATACGCAGTATTTT CASSLGLAGFADTQYF
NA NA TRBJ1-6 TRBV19 TGTGCCAGTAGTATCCGAGGACAGTCAACCCGGACTAATTCACCCCTCCACTTT CASSIRGQSTRTNSPLHF
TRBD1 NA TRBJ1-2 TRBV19 TGTGCCAGTAGTGACCCGGGACAGGGGGCAATAGGCTACACCTTC CASSDPGQGAIGYTF
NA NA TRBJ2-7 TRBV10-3 TGTTTGTTAGTCCTTTCAGGCTCCCCCTTCGAGCAGTACTTC CLLVLSGSPFEQYF
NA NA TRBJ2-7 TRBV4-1 TGCGCCAGCAGCCCAAAACCGGGACTCAGCTTCTACGAGCAGTACTTC CASSPKPGLSFYEQYF
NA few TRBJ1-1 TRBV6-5 TGTGCCAGCAGTTACGGGGCCAATGAAGCTTTCTTT CASSYGANEAFF
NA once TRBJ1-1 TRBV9 TGTGCCAGCAGCCTCAGGGATGGGCCTGAAGCTTTCTTT CASSLRDGPEAFF
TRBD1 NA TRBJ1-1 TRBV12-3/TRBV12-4 TGTGCCAGCAGTAAAGACAGGGCTGGTGAAGCTTTCTTT CASSKDRAGEAFF
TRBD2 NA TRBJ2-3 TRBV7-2 TGTGCCAGCAGCTTCCGTAGGCTAGCGGCCACAGATACGCAGTATTTT CASSFRRLAATDTQYF
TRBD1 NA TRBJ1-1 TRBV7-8 TGTGCCAGCAGACAACAGGGGGGAAACACTGAAGCTTTCTTT CASRQQGGNTEAFF
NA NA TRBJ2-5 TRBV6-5 TGTGCCAGCTCTCGAACAGGACACCAAGAGACCCAGTACTTC CASSRTGHQETQYF
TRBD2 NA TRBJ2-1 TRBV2 TGTGCCAGCAGCGCCGAGAGCGGGAGCTCCTACAATGAGCAGTTCTTC CASSAESGSSYNEQFF
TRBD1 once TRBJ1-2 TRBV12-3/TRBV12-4 TGTGCCAGCAGTGACAGGGGCTTAGGCTACACCTTC CASSDRGLGYTF
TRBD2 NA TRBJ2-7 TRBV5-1 TGCGCCAGCAGCTTGCCGACTAGCGGGAGTCCGAACGAGCAGTACTTC CASSLPTSGSPNEQYF
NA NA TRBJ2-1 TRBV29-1 TGCAGCGTAGTGTGGCAGGACAATGAGCAGTTCTTC CSVVWQDNEQFF
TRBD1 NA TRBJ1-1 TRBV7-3 TGTGCCAGCAGCGCACAGGGGGCGGACACTGAAGCTTTCTTT CASSAQGADTEAFF
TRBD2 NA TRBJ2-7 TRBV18 TGTGCCAGCTCACCACTTTCGGGACTAGCGGGACTCCCATCCTACGAGCAGTACTTC CASSPLSGLAGLPSYEQYF
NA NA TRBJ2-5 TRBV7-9 TGTGCCAGCAGCTTAGGCCAGGGCGAACAAGAGACCCAGTACTTC CASSLGQGEQETQYF
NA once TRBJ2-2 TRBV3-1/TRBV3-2 TGTGCCAGCACGTTCAGGGACACCGGGGAGCTGTTTTTT CASTFRDTGELFF
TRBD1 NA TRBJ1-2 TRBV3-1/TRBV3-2 TGTGCCAGCAGCCAAGATGTCCGGACAGGAACGGGTGGCTACACCTTC CASSQDVRTGTGGYTF
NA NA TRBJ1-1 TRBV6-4 TGTGCCAGCAGTGCTCAGGGGTACACTGAAGCTTTCTTT CASSAQGYTEAFF
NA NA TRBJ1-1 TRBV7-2 TGTGCCAGCAGCTTAGCCTCGGGGTACACTGAAGCTTTCTTT CASSLASGYTEAFF
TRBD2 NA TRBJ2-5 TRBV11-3 TGTGCCAGCAGCTTACGGACTAGCCAAGAGACCCAGTACTTC CASSLRTSQETQYF
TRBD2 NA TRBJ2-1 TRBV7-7 TGTGCCAGCAGCTTATTGGCGGGGGACTACAATGAGCAGTTCTTC CASSLLAGDYNEQFF
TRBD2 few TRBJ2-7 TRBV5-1 TGCGCCAGCAGCTTGGTTTCTAGCGGGAACACGGAGCAGTACTTC CASSLVSSGNTEQYF
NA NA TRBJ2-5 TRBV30 TGTGCCTGGAAACCTGGACTGGGGGGGCAGGGGACCCAGTACTTC CAWKPGLGGQGTQYF
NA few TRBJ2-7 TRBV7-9 TGTGCCAGCAGCTTAGTGGCGGGATCCTACGAGCAGTACTTC CASSLVAGSYEQYF
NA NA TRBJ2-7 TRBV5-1 TGCGCCAGCAGCTTGAGGGCAGCGGAGTACTCCTACGAGCAGTACTTC CASSLRAAEYSYEQYF
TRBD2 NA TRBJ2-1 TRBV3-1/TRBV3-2 TGTGCCAGCAGCCAGGGGGGACTAGCGGGAGTTTCCTACAATGAGCAGTTCTTC CASSQGGLAGVSYNEQFF
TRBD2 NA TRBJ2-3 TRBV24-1 TGTGCCACCAGTGATTTCAGACTTGCGGGAGTATCGACAGATACGCAGTATTTT CATSDFRLAGVSTDTQYF
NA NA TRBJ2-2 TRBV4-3 TGCGCCAGCAGCCAAGCCCCTCTTGTTCAGGAGGGCGGGGAGCTGTTTTTT CASSQAPLVQEGGELFF
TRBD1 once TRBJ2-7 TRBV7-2 TGTGCCAGCAGCTTCCAACAGGGGGGCTACGAGCAGTACTTC CASSFQQGGYEQYF
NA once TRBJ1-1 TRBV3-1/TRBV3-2 TGTGCCAGCAGCCAACCTACTACAGGGGAAGCTTTCTTT CASSQPTTGEAFF